This T cell receptor (beta chain) comes out of a study of blood T cell repertoires in COVID-19. V shed 6 bases and J 9 bases; nucleotides not matched to a gene: 10. In germline, CDR1 is MDHEN, CDR2 SYDVKM. The CDR3 loop spans 15 amino acids. Seattle patients were enrolled while actively infected and followed longitudinally. The protocol was immunoSEQ multiplex PCR, while the TCRdb copy is restricted to in-frame clones and leaves out a portion. The table includes some 180,000 clones, approximately 85% detected once. The sequenced sample was peripheral blood. The source of this sequence is a woman of 80 years or more with COVID-19, enrolled during active disease. The rearrangement links TRBV28 to TRBJ1-6; 8 bases are shared with TRBD1. The CDR3 loop is CASRYPTGEVSPLHF. CDR3 DNA sequence: TGTGCCAGCAGGTATCCGACAGGGGAAGTTTCACCCCTCCACTTT.